This T cell receptor (beta chain) was obtained from a study of cytomegalovirus exposure and HLA in healthy donors. Researchers ran the PCR with 60 Vbeta and 13 Jbeta primers. Clones were sequenced by immunoSEQ multiplex PCR, and TCRdb holds only the in-frame ones, with some missing. Of around 170,000 clones in the sample, 70% to 80% were seen once. Germline loops: CDR1 KGHSH, CDR2 LQKENI. The CDR3 sequence is 20 residues long. Trimming took 0 bases from V and 0 from J; bases not matched to a gene: 8. Study-level points and caveats: Reports indicated that the classifier achieved high specificity and sensitivity in diagnosing cytomegalovirus status.

Note on this clone: Its antigen is as yet unknown.

The rearrangement joins TRBV18 to TRBJ2-6; 10 bases agree with TRBD2. The origin of this receptor is a man aged 18 to 30 in good health and CMV-seronegative. The sample comprised PBMCs. The CDR3 protein is CASSPPNLAGALSGANVLTF. The CDR3 DNA is TGTGCCAGCTCACCACCGAATCTAGCGGGAGCCCTCTCTGGGGCCAACGTCCTGACTTTC.